Following are 32 T cell receptor beta chains from one sample sequenced in a study of cytomegalovirus exposure and HLA in healthy donors. The PCR contained 60 Vbeta and 13 Jbeta primers. TCRdb's copy holds only in-frame clones and misses some; the assay was immunoSEQ multiplex PCR. The sample contains 250,000 to 350,000 clones, about nine tenths of which appear only once. The sequenced sample consisted of PBMCs. Source of these receptors: a man aged 35 to 55 in good health and CMV-seropositive.

This clone occurred a few times. V usage is TRBV4-1 and J usage is TRBJ2-7; D not certain. CDR1 and CDR2 from the germline V gene are MGHRA and YSYEKL. V was pared by 5 bases and J by 2 bases, with 10 bases between. The CDR3 has 13 residues. In DNA form, the CDR3 reads TGCGCCAGCAGCTCACTGGTGGCCTACGAGCAGTACTTC. Translated: CASSSLVAYEQYF.

The rearrangement uses TRBV7-2 and TRBJ2-1; perhaps TRBD1 as D (5 bases). The CDR3 spans 13 residues. The V gene lost 1 base and the J gene lost 11 bases, with 12 bases spanning the gap. Germline lookup yields CDR1 SGHTA and CDR2 FQGNSA. CDR3 amino acids: CASSLVWGSQQFF. CDR3 nucleotides: TGTGCCAGCAGCTTAGTCTGGGGCTCTCAGCAGTTCTTC.

This clone showed up just a few times. J is TRBJ1-1 and V is TRBV28; TRBD1 is a possible D gene (6 bases). V gave up 1 base and J gave up 6 bases, with 6 bases separating them. From germline, CDR1 is MDHEN and CDR2 SYDVKM. The CDR3 is made up of 12 amino acids. As DNA, the CDR3 is TGTGCCAGCAGTTTATCAGGGGCTGAAGCTTTCTTT. This codes for CASSLSGAEAFF.

With regard to this clone: Its ends do not fully match the called genes, so a read error is possible. V gene TRBV7-9 combines with J gene TRBJ2-7; TRBD2 is a possible D gene (6 bases). The CDR3 is 14 amino acids. CDR1 is SEHNR, CDR2 FQNEAQ, per germline (reference sequence). The CDR3 region has the DNA TGTTCCAGCAGCTCCCTAGCGATAGCCTACGAGCAGTACTTC. Protein: CSSSSLAIAYEQYF. Complete variable domain (other parts from reference TRBV7-9 and TRBJ2-7): DTGVSQNPRHKITKRGQNVTFRCDPISEHNRLYWYRQTLGQGPEFLTYFQNEAQLEKSRLLSDRFSAERPKGSFSTLEIQRTEQGDSAMYLCSSSSLAIAYEQYFGPGTRLTVT.

The J gene is TRBJ2-7, the V gene TRBV28; D might be TRBD2 (6 bases). Trimming took off 5 bases at V and 3 bases at J, with 20 bases between the two ends. The CDR3 extends over 16 amino acids. Per germline, CDR1 MDHEN and CDR2 SYDVKM. Here the CDR3 reads CASSIPDLRDRYEQYF. The CDR3 nucleotides are TGTGCCAGCAGTATACCAGATCTGCGGGACCGCTACGAGCAGTACTTC.

The chain recombines TRBV4-1 with TRBJ2-7; TRBD1 matches 8 bases. The germline gives CDR1 MGHRA, CDR2 YSYEKL. V dropped 3 bases and J dropped 0; count of bases not matched to a gene: 13. The CDR3 covers 18 residues. CDR3 sequence: CASSQTGVGTSSSYEQYF. The CDR3 DNA follows: TGCGCCAGCAGCCAGACAGGGGTTGGAACTTCCAGCTCCTACGAGCAGTACTTC.

The genes are TRBV11-2 and TRBJ2-1; 13 bases are a match to TRBD2. The CDR3 is made up of 16 amino acids. Germline lookup yields CDR1 SGHAT and CDR2 FQNNGV. Unmatched junction bases numbered 6, after V lost 5 bases and J lost 5 bases. This chain's CDR3 is CASSRRTSGGNNEQFF. The CDR3 coding sequence is TGTGCCAGCAGCAGGCGGACTAGCGGGGGCAACAATGAGCAGTTCTTC.

The chain couples TRBV30 to TRBJ2-1, with TRBD2 matching 8 bases. The germline CDR1 and CDR2 sequences are GTSNPN and SVGIG (reference sequence). The CDR3 runs 11 residues. The V segment lost 4 bases and the J segment 12 bases; nucleotides outside the gene matches: 5. The CDR3 region is CAWTSGGGQFF. CDR3 in DNA: TGTGCCTGGACGAGCGGGGGTGGGCAGTTCTTC.

This clone came up once. J is TRBJ1-3 and V is TRBV9; 7 bases align to TRBD1. Germline CDR1 SGDLS, CDR2 YYNGEE. Trimming took 4 bases from V and 2 from J; bases not matched to a gene: 3. The length of the CDR3 is 14 residues. The CDR3 bases are TGTGCCAGCAGCCCAGGACAGGCTGGAAACACCATATATTTT. Translation: CASSPGQAGNTIYF.

In this sample, this clone turned up a few times. This chain links TRBV28 with TRBJ2-7, with D possibly being TRBD1 (5 bases). Trimming took off 7 bases at V and 2 bases at J, with 12 bases between the two ends. Germline V gene data show CDR1 as MDHEN and CDR2 as SYDVKM. The CDR3 is 13 residues long. CDR3 sequence reads: CASTPDSTYEQYF. CDR3 sequence (DNA): TGTGCCAGCACCCCCGACAGCACCTACGAGCAGTACTTC.

The chain is built from TRBV6-1 and TRBJ1-4, with D perhaps matching TRBD1 (5 bases). The CDR3 runs to 14 residues. The ends were cut back, 2 bases at V and 6 bases at J, with 10 bases in the middle. The germline CDR1 and CDR2 sequences are MNHNS and SASEGT. The CDR3 sequence is CASSEFQGHEKLFF. For the CDR3, the DNA is TGTGCCAGCAGTGAATTCCAGGGTCATGAAAAACTGTTTTTT.

The chain is built from TRBV4-3 and TRBJ2-3, with 14 bases that match TRBD2. The CDR3 sequence is 19 residues long. Germline trimming cut 0 bases from V and 0 bases from J; bases unmatched to any gene: 5. Germline CDR1 is LGHNA and CDR2 is YSLEER. The CDR3 region is CASSQDRGLAGVSTDTQYF. The DNA for the CDR3 is TGCGCCAGCAGCCAAGATCGGGGACTAGCGGGAGTCAGCACAGATACGCAGTATTTT.

The chain joins TRBV5-5 to TRBJ2-2; possibly TRBD2 for D (6 bases). V was shortened by 2 bases and J by 7 bases, with 18 bases between the two germline ends. The CDR3 is 16 amino acids. CDR1 SGHKS and CDR2 YYEKEE come from the germline V gene (reference sequence). The CDR3 sequence is CASSLRRERGNGELFF. In DNA form, the CDR3 reads TGTGCCAGCAGCTTACGTCGGGAGAGAGGGAACGGGGAGCTGTTTTTT.

In this sample, this clone turned up once. The chain combines TRBV2 with TRBJ2-1; TRBD2 matches 10 bases. The V segment lost 9 bases and the J segment 6 bases; nucleotides outside the gene matches: 8. CDR3 length equals 14 residues. CDR1 SNHLY and CDR2 FYNNEI come from the germline V gene. Here the CDR3 reads CASKGTSVPNEQFF. The CDR3 nucleotides read TGTGCCAGTAAGGGGACTAGCGTCCCCAATGAGCAGTTCTTC.

The genes are TRBV30 and TRBJ1-2, with TRBD1 matching 8 bases. Germline V CDR1 and CDR2: GTSNPN, SVGIG (reference sequence). The J segment lost 5 bases and the V segment lost 1 base, leaving 6 bases of the junction unmatched. The CDR3 extends over 14 amino acids. Here the CDR3 DNA reads TGTGCCTGGAGTGGCCGGGACAGGTTTTATGGCTACACCTTC. It specifies CAWSGRDRFYGYTF.

This sequence joins TRBV18 and TRBJ2-1; possible D gene TRBD1, 5 bases. Between the trimmed V and J ends, which lost 6 bases and 1 base, there was a span of 16 bases. The CDR3 is made up of 16 amino acids. Germline CDR1 and CDR2: KGHSH and LQKENI. CDR3 protein: CASSHRWGDSYNEQFF. In DNA, the CDR3 is TGTGCCAGCTCCCACAGATGGGGCGATTCCTACAATGAGCAGTTCTTC. The variable domain in full, completed from reference TRBV18 and TRBJ2-1, reads NAGVMQNPRHLVRRRGQEARLRCSPMKGHSHVYWYRQLPEEGLKFMVYLQKENIIDESGMPKERFSAEFPKEGPSILRIQQVVRGDSAAYFCASSHRWGDSYNEQFFGPGTRLTVL.

Remarks on this clone: The junction and the germline gene differ at one end; a read error may be behind it. The rearrangement joins TRBV7-2 to TRBJ2-6, with D maybe TRBD2 (5 bases). In germline, CDR1 is SGHTA, CDR2 FQGNSA. This CDR3 is built from 13 residues. In nucleotides, the CDR3 is TGTGCCCGGGGAGAGACTGGGGTCAACGTCCTGACTTTC. Protein product: CARGETGVNVLTF.

The V and J genes are TRBV27 and TRBJ2-1; 14 bases line up with TRBD2. Germline assignment: CDR1 MNHEY and CDR2 SMNVEV (reference sequence). This CDR3 is 19 amino acids long. V trimming: 4 bases; J trimming: 0 bases; junction bases outside the gene matches: 8. In DNA form, the CDR3 reads TGTGCCAGCAGTTCGACGGGGGGACTAGCGGGAGACTCCTACAATGAGCAGTTCTTC. Translation: CASSSTGGLAGDSYNEQFF.

The genes are TRBV21-1 and TRBJ1-3; the table assigns TRBD1, which was not confirmed against the DNA. TRBV21-1 is designated a pseudogene. The length of the CDR3 is 14 residues. The CDR3 sequence is CASRRGQAGNTIYF. As DNA, the CDR3 is TGTGCCAGCAGACGGGGACAGGCTGGAAACACCATATATTTT.

The rearrangement uses TRBV4-3 and TRBJ2-5; 8 bases map to TRBD1. Germline CDR1 is LGHNA and CDR2 is YSLEER. CDR3 length: 14 residues. The V gene end was trimmed by 4 bases and the J gene end by 5 bases; junction bases not matched to a gene: 6. CDR3 amino acids: CASSPRTGMETQYF. The DNA for the CDR3 is TGCGCCAGCAGCCCCCGGACAGGGATGGAGACCCAGTACTTC.

This chain joins TRBV18 and TRBJ1-1; 9 bases align to TRBD1. The germline V gene encodes CDR1 KGHSH and CDR2 LQKENI. The CDR3 sequence is 16 residues long. The V gene end was trimmed by 4 bases and the J gene end by 3 bases; junction bases not matched to a gene: 9. CDR3 coding DNA: TGTGCCAGCTCACTAACCTTACAGGGGGCCGACACTGAAGCTTTCTTT. Protein product: CASSLTLQGADTEAFF.

The rearrangement links TRBV7-9 to TRBJ2-4; the D gene is possibly TRBD1 (6 bases). In germline, CDR1 is SEHNR, CDR2 FQNEAQ (reference sequence). V was cut by 3 bases and J by 1 base, with 7 bases left in between. This CDR3 has 14 amino acids. CDR3 loop: CASSLGAAKNIQYF. The CDR3 nucleotides are TGTGCCAGCAGCTTGGGGGCGGCCAAAAACATTCAGTACTTC.

V is TRBV2 and J is TRBJ1-5; 8 bases map to TRBD1. The germline V gene encodes CDR1 SNHLY and CDR2 FYNNEI. V lost 6 bases to trimming and J lost 0 bases; unmatched junction nucleotides: 10. The CDR3 runs 17 residues. This CDR3 is CASSVTVDRASNQPQHF. The CDR3 nucleotides are TGTGCCAGCAGCGTTACTGTGGACAGGGCTAGCAATCAGCCCCAGCATTTT.

Here the CDR3 reads CASSWSQGNYNSPLHF. For the CDR3, the DNA is TGTGCCAGCAGTTGGTCACAGGGGAATTATAATTCACCCCTCCACTTT. J is TRBJ1-6 and V is TRBV27, with 7 bases identical to TRBD1. CDR1 is MNHEY and CDR2 is SMNVEV in the germline V gene (reference sequence). Trimming at V came to 4 bases and at J to 4 bases, leaving 7 bases not matched to a gene. The CDR3 extends over 16 amino acids.

V is TRBV27 and J is TRBJ2-1; 7 bases agree with TRBD1. This CDR3 is 13 amino acids long. V shed 8 bases and J 8 bases; nucleotides not matched to a gene: 9. CDR1 is MNHEY, CDR2 SMNVEV, per germline (reference sequence). The CDR3 reads CASGSTGAYEQFF. The CDR3 DNA reads TGTGCCAGCGGATCAACAGGGGCCTATGAGCAGTTCTTC.

This chain uses TRBV28 with TRBJ2-1, with TRBD2 matching 8 bases. The CDR3 runs to 15 residues. Germline V gene lookup returns CDR1 MDHEN and CDR2 SYDVKM. The V segment lost 5 bases and the J segment 2 bases; nucleotides outside the gene matches: 5. The CDR3 DNA sequence: TGTGCCAGCAGTCCACAGCGGGAGCCCTACAATGAGCAGTTCTTC. This translates into CASSPQREPYNEQFF.

This rearrangement joins TRBV27 to TRBJ1-3, with D maybe TRBD1 (6 bases). Trimming stripped 5 bases from V and 0 bases from J, with 11 bases between. Per the germline V gene, CDR1 is MNHEY and CDR2 is SMNVEV (reference sequence). The CDR3 spans 15 residues. The CDR3 DNA follows: TGTGCCAGCAGTCAGACAGGAGCCTCTGGAAACACCATATATTTT. Residues: CASSQTGASGNTIYF.

The genes are TRBV28 and TRBJ2-1; the match to TRBD2 covers 7 bases. The CDR3 spans 15 residues. Germline V gene sequence: CDR1 MDHEN, CDR2 SYDVKM. Trimming cost V 5 bases and J 4 bases; bases outside gene matches: 8. CDR3 sequence (DNA): TGTGCCAGCAGTGGGGTGCGGGGGTGGTACAATGAGCAGTTCTTC. Translating it yields CASSGVRGWYNEQFF.

The chain uses TRBV5-4 and TRBJ2-7; 8 bases align to TRBD1. The germline V gene has CDR1 SGHNT and CDR2 YYREEE (reference sequence). The CDR3 is 14 residues long. V was clipped by 3 bases and J by 2 bases; unmatched bases: 4. This chain's CDR3 is CASSSGQAAYEQYF. The CDR3, as DNA: TGTGCCAGCAGCTCGGGACAGGCTGCCTACGAGCAGTACTTC. The variable domain in full, with the rest retrieved from reference TRBV5-4 and TRBJ2-7, is ETGVTQSPTHLIKTRGQQVTLRCSSQSGHNTVSWYQQALGQGPQFIFQYYREEENGRGNFPPRFSGLQFPNYSSELNVNALELDDSALYLCASSSGQAAYEQYFGPGTRLTVT.

The J gene is TRBJ2-7, the V gene TRBV6-1; 12 bases are a match to TRBD2. V trimming: 6 bases; J trimming: 4 bases; junction bases outside the gene matches: 4. The CDR3 has 14 amino acids. The V gene's germline CDR1 is MNHNS and CDR2 SASEGT. This chain's CDR3 is CASRPTSGGYEQYF. CDR3 in DNA: TGTGCCAGCAGGCCGACTAGCGGGGGTTACGAGCAGTACTTC.

The rearrangement joins TRBV6-6 to TRBJ1-5; possibly TRBD1 for D (5 bases). The V end lost 5 bases, the J end lost 4 bases, and 12 bases lay between the germline ends. The germline CDR1 and CDR2 sequences are MNHNY and SVGAGI (reference sequence). CDR3 length: 14 residues. CDR3 bases: TGTGCCAGCAGTCATGGGGGGGGGAATCAGCCCCAGCATTTT. Translation gives CASSHGGGNQPQHF.

The table lists this clone with a few counts. The rearrangement joins TRBV2 to TRBJ2-7; TRBD1 matches at 7 bases. V lost 5 bases to trimming and J lost 2 bases; unmatched junction nucleotides: 6. This CDR3 has 14 amino acids. Germline CDR1 reads SNHLY; CDR2 reads FYNNEI. In DNA form, the CDR3 reads TGTGCCAGCAGTAAACAGGGGATCCCCTACGAGCAGTACTTC. It translates to CASSKQGIPYEQYF.